This T cell receptor (beta chain) was sequenced during a study of long-term antiretroviral therapy in people with HIV. Germline trimming cut 7 bases from V and 3 bases from J; bases unmatched to any gene: 8. Per germline, CDR1 MNHEY and CDR2 SMNVEV (reference sequence). The CDR3 is 15 residues long. The immunoSEQ assay was v3.0, run at survey level. The data were produced by immunoSEQ multiplex PCR, yet TCRdb's version contains in-frame clones alone and is incomplete. The sample holds about 30,000 clones, 95% seen once. Notes on this clone: Its specificity is unknown.

Study-wide points: Blood dating 2004 to 2017 may reflect older ART regimens.

This TCR was recovered from a man aged 50 to 60 with HIV. The J gene is TRBJ2-1, the V gene TRBV27; 8 nucleotides match TRBD1. Sequenced here: unsorted PBMCs, sampled 5.3 years after starting antiretroviral therapy. The CDR3, as DNA: TGTGCCAGCAACCCAACAGGGGGAGGCTACAATGAGCAGTTCTTC. Its protein is CASNPTGGGYNEQFF.